The rows below give T cell receptor beta chains drawn from one sample of a study of OX40 agonist ivuxolimab in advanced cancers. Some clones are missing from TCRdb's copy, which holds only in-frame ones; the method was immunoSEQ multiplex PCR. The table has about 55,000 clones, roughly 86% seen once; the top ten hold around 15%. This material consisted of CD4+ or CD8+ T cells sorted from blood, taken in a trial of the OX40 agonist ivuxolimab. These receptors originate from an adult with an advanced solid tumor such as melanoma, head and neck, liver or kidney cancer. Each CDR3 is given without its conserved first and last residue. The size entry is marked missing in some rows and otherwise reads once, few, many or a size class.

v_gene,abundance,j_gene,CDR3aa
TRBV7-3,.,TRBJ2-1,ASSLIPVSVNEQF
TRBV20-1,.,TRBJ2-7,SARDTGEQY
TRBV2,.,TRBJ2-1,ASSLRGPYNEQF
TRBV4-2,.,TRBJ1-6,ASSQEAGGINSPLH
TRBV7-6,.,TRBJ1-1,ASSWTGGTEAF
TRBV7-2,.,TRBJ2-5,ASSLGTSGGSWAQY
TRBV10-3,.,TRBJ2-7,AISEAAGGAYEQY
TRBV5-1,.,TRBJ2-7,ASSSTRDFIA
TRBV6-5,.,TRBJ2-3,ASSYTLAGKTDTQY
TRBV27,.,TRBJ2-7,ASSSNGGLTYEQY
TRBV7-9,.,TRBJ2-5,ASSPQWSGETQY
TRBV14,.,TRBJ1-4,ASSRGGHEKLF
TRBV5-1,.,TRBJ1-1,ASSPWTGSNTEAF
TRBV14,.,TRBJ2-3,ASSPYRGRGTDTQY
TRBV6-4,.,TRBJ2-7,ASSDSAGTGPYEQY
TRBV5-5,.,TRBJ2-1,ASGPGTYF
TRBV2,once,TRBJ1-1,ASRAGVNTEAF
TRBV14,.,TRBJ1-2,ASSQDNVGHHNYGYT
TRBV18,.,TRBJ1-5,ASSPDTGNQPQH
TRBV10-2,.,TRBJ2-5,ASSGQPRETQY
TRBV18,.,TRBJ2-5,ASSPPSPGSDQETQY
TRBV11-2,.,TRBJ2-5,ASSLDQFGTQY
TRBV2,.,TRBJ1-1,ASSSDHNTEAF
TRBV5-6,.,TRBJ2-7,ASSLDRAVYEQY
TRBV4-1,.,TRBJ1-2,ASSQDRGTYGYT
TRBV19,.,TRBJ2-5,ASSMLHGRAEETQY
TRBV19,.,TRBJ2-4,ASSMISMENIQY
TRBV11-1,once,TRBJ2-2,ASSPHWGGSGELF
TRBV6-5,.,TRBJ1-6,ASSYEGSNSPLH
TRBV28,.,TRBJ2-7,ASDRGGEQY
TRBV28,.,TRBJ1-2,ASSSPGGNNYGYT
TRBV5-1,.,TRBJ1-1,ASSSWLNTEAF